Listed below are T cell receptor beta chains from one sample, sequenced in a study of OX40 agonist ivuxolimab in advanced cancers. TCRdb keeps only in-frame clones here, not all; method: immunoSEQ multiplex PCR. This sample has 20,000 to 25,000 clones, with less than 90% found just once. The sample was CD4+ or CD8+ T cells sorted from blood, taken in a trial of the OX40 agonist ivuxolimab. These receptors all stem from an adult with an advanced solid tumor such as melanoma, head and neck, liver or kidney cancer. The CDR3 runs from the conserved cysteine through the conserved F or W. D genes are given only for firm matches. Only some rows state a clone size, as once, few, many or a class for expanded clones.

TRBJ2-7 | NA | TRBV15 | 15 | NA | TGTGCCACCAGCAGGGCCCCCGGGCCCACCTACGAGCAGTACTTC | CATSRAPGPTYEQYF
TRBJ1-5 | NA | TRBV30 | 12 | NA | TGTGCCTGGAGCGACGGCAATCAGCCCCAGCATTTT | CAWSDGNQPQHF
TRBJ1-5 | NA | TRBV7-5 | 17 | NA | TGTGCCAGCAGCTTGGGGTTCGGTGATTATAGCAATCAGCCCCAGCATTTT | CASSLGFGDYSNQPQHF
TRBJ1-5 | NA | TRBV7-9 | 13 | NA | TGTGCCAGCAGCAAGCGGGGTAATCAGCCCCAGCATTTT | CASSKRGNQPQHF
TRBJ2-3 | TRBD2 | TRBV6-1 | 15 | NA | TGTGCCAGCAGTTTCACTAGCGGGGGCACAGATACGCAGTATTTT | CASSFTSGGTDTQYF
TRBJ1-2 | NA | TRBV18 | 14 | NA | TGTGCCAGCTCACCCCTGCGGAGCGGCTATGGCTACACCTTC | CASSPLRSGYGYTF
TRBJ2-7 | TRBD1 | TRBV5-4 | 14 | few | TGTGCCAGCAGCTATGGGACAGGCCCCTACGAGCAGTACTTC | CASSYGTGPYEQYF
TRBJ2-3 | NA | TRBV7-2 | 16 | NA | TGTGCCAGCAGCTTTCGAGGGGCTCCCTATCCAGATACGCAGTATTTT | CASSFRGAPYPDTQYF
TRBJ2-2 | NA | TRBV4-2 | 14 | NA | TGTGCCAGCAGCCAGTATTCGGGGGTTGGGGAGCTGTTTTTT | CASSQYSGVGELFF
TRBJ2-7 | NA | TRBV5-6 | 12 | NA | TGTGCCAGCAGCTTGGCCATAGGGGTGCAGTACTTC | CASSLAIGVQYF
TRBJ1-5 | TRBD1 | TRBV19 | 16 | NA | TGTGCCAGTAGTATAGGACAGGGTTACAGCAATCAGCCCCAGCATTTT | CASSIGQGYSNQPQHF
TRBJ2-1 | NA | TRBV5-4 | 13 | NA | TGTGCCAGCAGCTTATTACAGGGTAATGAGCAGTTCTTC | CASSLLQGNEQFF
TRBJ1-4 | TRBD1 | TRBV4-3 | 15 | NA | TGCGCCAGCAGCCGCACAGGGGGGGCTAATGAAAAACTGTTTTTT | CASSRTGGANEKLFF
TRBJ2-7 | NA | TRBV6-6 | 13 | once | TGTGCCAGCAGTTACTCAACAGGGAACGAGCAGTACTTC | CASSYSTGNEQYF
TRBJ2-5 | TRBD2 | TRBV25-1 | 13 | NA | TGTGCCAGCAGTCCGGGGGGGGTGGAGACCCAGTACTTC | CASSPGGVETQYF
TRBJ2-1 | NA | TRBV11-1 | 16 | NA | TGTGCCAGCAGCTTCTGGAGGTCAGACTTCTTGGATGAGCAGTTCTTC | CASSFWRSDFLDEQFF
TRBJ2-1 | TRBD1 | TRBV7-9 | 15 | NA | TGTGCCAGCAGCTTAGGGACAGGGGGAGGGAATGAGCAGTTCTTC | CASSLGTGGGNEQFF
TRBJ1-1 | NA | TRBV7-9 | 15 | NA | TGTGCCAGCAGCCCCAATTGGGGGACGAACACTGAAGCTTTCTTT | CASSPNWGTNTEAFF
TRBJ2-1 | NA | TRBV11-2 | 14 | once | TGTGCCAGCAGCTTACTGACTCCCTACAATGAGCAGTTCTTC | CASSLLTPYNEQFF
TRBJ2-2 | NA | TRBV10-3 | 16 | NA | TGTGCCATCAGTGAACCGGGGAAATTCAACACCGGGGAGCTGTTTTTT | CAISEPGKFNTGELFF
TRBJ2-2 | NA | TRBV10-3 | 18 | NA | TGTGCCATCAGTGATTCAGGGGAGTGGACAGCGAACACCGGGGAGCTGTTTTTT | CAISDSGEWTANTGELFF
TRBJ2-7 | TRBD1 | TRBV5-4 | 13 | NA | TGTGCCAGCAGCTTGAAGACAGGGACCGAGCAGTACTTC | CASSLKTGTEQYF
TRBJ2-1 | NA | TRBV9 | 16 | NA | TGTGCCAGCAGCGTCCTAACGACGGAGTCCTACAATGAGCAGTTCTTC | CASSVLTTESYNEQFF
TRBJ2-7 | TRBD1 | TRBV11-2 | 16 | NA | TGTGCCAGCAGCCACATTCCGGGACAGGGTTGGGACGAGCAGTACTTC | CASSHIPGQGWDEQYF
TRBJ2-5 | NA | TRBV27 | 13 | NA | TGTGCCAGCAGTTTAAGGGGGTACGGGACCCAGTACTTC | CASSLRGYGTQYF
TRBJ1-1 | NA | TRBV30 | 12 | NA | TGTGCCTATAGTTGGGTTAGGACTGAAGCTTTCTTT | CAYSWVRTEAFF
TRBJ2-3 | NA | TRBV9 | 16 | NA | TGTGCCAGCAGCTTCGGGACTTCGACTAGCACAGATACGCAGTATTTT | CASSFGTSTSTDTQYF
TRBJ2-3 | TRBD2 | TRBV7-2 | 15 | NA | TGTGCCAGCAATAAAGTAGCGGGAAGCACAGATACGCAGTATTTT | CASNKVAGSTDTQYF
TRBJ2-3 | TRBD2 | TRBV9 | 16 | NA | TGTGCCAGCAGCGTGCGACTAGCGGGAGGTCCAGATACGCAGTATTTT | CASSVRLAGGPDTQYF
TRBJ2-1 | NA | TRBV9 | 15 | NA | TGTGCCAGCAGCGTAGTCGGGGAGATTTACAATGAGCAGTTCTTC | CASSVVGEIYNEQFF
TRBJ2-2 | TRBD2 | TRBV4-1 | 16 | NA | TGCGCCAGCAGCCAGGTTCAAGACCTAGCGGGAGGTGAGCTGTTTTTT | CASSQVQDLAGGELFF
TRBJ2-3 | TRBD1 | TRBV19 | 14 | NA | TGTGCCAGTAAGGACAGGGGGACTGCAGATACGCAGTATTTT | CASKDRGTADTQYF
TRBJ1-1 | TRBD1 | TRBV27 | 18 | NA | TGTGCCAGCAGTTTTTCCCCTGGGGGACAGGGGGCGCGAACTGAAGCTTTCTTT | CASSFSPGGQGARTEAFF
TRBJ2-2 | NA | TRBV13 | 17 | NA | TGTGCCAGCAGTCCACCGGCGGGTAATCTGGATACCGGGGAGCTGTTTTTT | CASSPPAGNLDTGELFF
TRBJ2-4 | NA | TRBV27 | 16 | NA | TGTGCCAGCAGTCGCCAGGGGACCCTAGCCAAAAACATTCAGTACTTC | CASSRQGTLAKNIQYF
TRBJ2-4 | TRBD1 | TRBV5-1 | 18 | NA | TGCGCCAGCAGCTTGGCCATCGGCCAGGGGGCACCCAAAAACATTCAGTACTTC | CASSLAIGQGAPKNIQYF
TRBJ2-2 | NA | TRBV14 | 13 | NA | TGTGCCAGCAGCCAAGATCCGGCGGGGGAGCTGTTTTTT | CASSQDPAGELFF
TRBJ1-2 | NA | TRBV30 | 13 | once | TGTGCCTGGAGTGTAGGAGGAGGGTTTGGCTACACCTTC | CAWSVGGGFGYTF